This T cell receptor (beta chain) stems from a study of OX40 agonist ivuxolimab in advanced cancers. Germline-derived CDR1 and CDR2 are MNHNY and SVGAGI (reference sequence). The CDR3 contains 14 residues. J lost 4 bases, V lost 6 bases, and 8 bases had no gene match. The protocol was immunoSEQ multiplex PCR, while the TCRdb copy is restricted to in-frame clones and leaves out a portion. The sample has approximately 25,000 clones, 65% to 85% seen once; the top ten hold 18%. The TCR comes from an adult with an advanced solid tumor such as melanoma, head and neck, liver or kidney cancer. The J gene is TRBJ2-7, the V gene TRBV6-6; 8 positions agree with TRBD1. The source material was CD4+ or CD8+ T cells sorted from blood, sampled in a trial of the OX40 agonist ivuxolimab. The DNA for the CDR3 is TGTGCCAGCAGCCCGGACAGGGCCTCGTACGAGCAGTACTTC. Its protein product is CASSPDRASYEQYF.